The following is a T cell receptor (beta chain) sequence with its context. V trimming: 1 base; J trimming: 4 bases; junction bases outside the gene matches: 6. The CDR3 is 15 residues long. Germline V gene data show CDR1 as LNHNV and CDR2 as YYDKDF (reference sequence). Before the COVID-19 pandemic, during about 2010-2018, CD4+ T cells were taken from unexposed donors. The data derive from a study of CD4 T cells in relation to SARS-CoV-2 and coronaviruses. Study details: Crossreactive spike epitopes shared across donors were mapped to their HLA restriction.

Data came from immunoSEQ multiplex PCR; TCRdb stores just in-frame clones and leaves some out. The table lists 55,000 to 75,000 clones, about nine tenths of them singletons. The sequenced sample consisted of memory CD4+ T cells from PBMCs. This receptor was obtained from a human donor in good health. The chain combines TRBV15 with TRBJ1-1; 7 bases line up with TRBD1. Written as DNA, the CDR3 is TGTGCCACCAGCAGAGTTCAGGGGGTCGGCACTGAAGCTTTCTTT. It is translated as CATSRVQGVGTEAFF.